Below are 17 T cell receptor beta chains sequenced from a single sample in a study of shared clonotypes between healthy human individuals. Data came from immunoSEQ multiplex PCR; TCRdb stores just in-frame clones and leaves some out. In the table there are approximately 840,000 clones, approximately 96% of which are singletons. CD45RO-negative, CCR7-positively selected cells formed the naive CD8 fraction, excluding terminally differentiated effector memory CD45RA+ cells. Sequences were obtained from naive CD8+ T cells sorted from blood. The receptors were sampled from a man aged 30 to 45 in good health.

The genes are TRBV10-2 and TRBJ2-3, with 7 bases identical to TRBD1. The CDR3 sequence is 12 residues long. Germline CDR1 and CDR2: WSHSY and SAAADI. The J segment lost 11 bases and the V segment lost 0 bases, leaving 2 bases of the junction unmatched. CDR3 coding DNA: TGCGCCAGCAGTGAGTCGCCAGGGGGGCAGTATTTT. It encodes CASSESPGGQYF.

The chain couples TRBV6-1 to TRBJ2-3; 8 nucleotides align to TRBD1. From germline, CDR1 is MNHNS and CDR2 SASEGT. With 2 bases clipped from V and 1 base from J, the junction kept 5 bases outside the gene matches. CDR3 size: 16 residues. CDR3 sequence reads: CASSEYQDRGTDTQYF. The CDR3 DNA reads TGTGCCAGCAGTGAATACCAGGACAGGGGCACAGATACGCAGTATTTT.

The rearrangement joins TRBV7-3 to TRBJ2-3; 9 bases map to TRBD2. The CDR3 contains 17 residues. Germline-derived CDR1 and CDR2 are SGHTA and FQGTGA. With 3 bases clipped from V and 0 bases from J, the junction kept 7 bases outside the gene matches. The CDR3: CASSLRLADHSTDTQYF. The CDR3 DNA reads TGTGCCAGCAGCTTGAGACTAGCGGACCATAGCACAGATACGCAGTATTTT.

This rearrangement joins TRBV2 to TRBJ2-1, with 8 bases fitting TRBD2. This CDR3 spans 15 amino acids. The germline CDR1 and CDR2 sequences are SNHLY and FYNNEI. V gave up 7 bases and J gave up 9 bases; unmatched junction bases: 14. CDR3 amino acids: CASTEGAAGEIEQFF. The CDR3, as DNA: TGTGCCAGCACCGAAGGGGCAGCGGGAGAGATTGAGCAGTTCTTC.

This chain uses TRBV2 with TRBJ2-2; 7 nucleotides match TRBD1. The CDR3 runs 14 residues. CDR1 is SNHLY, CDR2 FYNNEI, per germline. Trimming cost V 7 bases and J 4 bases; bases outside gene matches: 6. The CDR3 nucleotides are TGTGCCAGCACTGAGACAGGGACCACCGGGGAGCTGTTTTTT. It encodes CASTETGTTGELFF.

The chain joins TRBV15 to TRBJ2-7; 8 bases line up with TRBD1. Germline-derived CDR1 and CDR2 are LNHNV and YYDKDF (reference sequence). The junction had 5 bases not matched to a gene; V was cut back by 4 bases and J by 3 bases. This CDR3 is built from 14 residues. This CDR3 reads CATSTSGGRYEQYF. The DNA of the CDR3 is TGTGCCACCAGCACCTCAGGGGGCCGCTACGAGCAGTACTTC.

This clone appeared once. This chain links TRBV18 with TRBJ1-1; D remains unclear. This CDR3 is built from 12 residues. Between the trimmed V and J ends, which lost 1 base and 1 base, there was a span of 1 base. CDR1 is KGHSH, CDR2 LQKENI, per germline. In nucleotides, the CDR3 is TGTGCCAGCTCACCACAGAACACTGAAGCTTTCTTT. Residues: CASSPQNTEAFF.

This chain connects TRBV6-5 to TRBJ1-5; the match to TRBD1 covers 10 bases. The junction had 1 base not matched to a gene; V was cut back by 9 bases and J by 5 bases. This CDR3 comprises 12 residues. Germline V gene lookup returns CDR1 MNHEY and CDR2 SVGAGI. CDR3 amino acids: CASGTGDQPQHF. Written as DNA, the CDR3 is TGTGCCAGTGGGACAGGGGATCAGCCCCAGCATTTT.

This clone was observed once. CDR3 residues: CASSGDRANYGYTF. The CDR3, as DNA: TGCGCCAGCAGCGGGGACAGGGCCAACTATGGCTACACCTTC. The J gene is TRBJ1-2, the V gene TRBV4-3; 9 bases match TRBD1. V dropped 5 bases and J dropped 2; count of bases not matched to a gene: 3. Germline V gene sequence: CDR1 LGHNA, CDR2 YSLEER. The CDR3 loop spans 14 amino acids.

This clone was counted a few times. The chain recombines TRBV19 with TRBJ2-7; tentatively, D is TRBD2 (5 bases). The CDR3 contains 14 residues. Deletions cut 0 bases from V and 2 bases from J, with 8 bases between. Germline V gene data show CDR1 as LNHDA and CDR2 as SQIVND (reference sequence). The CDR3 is CASSIDGIAYEQYF. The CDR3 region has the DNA TGTGCCAGTAGTATAGACGGGATTGCCTACGAGCAGTACTTC.

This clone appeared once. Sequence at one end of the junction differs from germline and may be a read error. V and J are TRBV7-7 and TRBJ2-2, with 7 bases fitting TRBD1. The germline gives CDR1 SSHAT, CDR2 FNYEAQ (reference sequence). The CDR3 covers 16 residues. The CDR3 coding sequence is TGTGCTAGCAGCCCTCTCTGGCGAGGGGACAGCGGGGAGCTGTTTTTT. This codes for CASSPLWRGDSGELFF.

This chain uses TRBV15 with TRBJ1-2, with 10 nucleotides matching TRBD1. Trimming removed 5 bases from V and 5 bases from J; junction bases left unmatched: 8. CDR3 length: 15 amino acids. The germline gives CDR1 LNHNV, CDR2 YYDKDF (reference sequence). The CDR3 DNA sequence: TGTGCCACCAGCCCCAGGACAGGGGGGGAGTATGGCTACACCTTC. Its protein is CATSPRTGGEYGYTF.

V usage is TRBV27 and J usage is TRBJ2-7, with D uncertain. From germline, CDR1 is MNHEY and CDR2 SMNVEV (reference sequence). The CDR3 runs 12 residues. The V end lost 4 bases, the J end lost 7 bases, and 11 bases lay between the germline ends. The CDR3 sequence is CASSSPEAEQYF. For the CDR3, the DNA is TGTGCCAGCAGTTCCCCAGAGGCTGAGCAGTACTTC.

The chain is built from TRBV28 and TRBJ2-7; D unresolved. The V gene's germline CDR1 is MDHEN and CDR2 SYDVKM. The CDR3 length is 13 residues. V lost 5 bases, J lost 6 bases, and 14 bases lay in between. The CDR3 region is CASSPTRKGEQYF. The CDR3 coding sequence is TGTGCCAGCAGTCCCACCCGAAAAGGCGAGCAGTACTTC.

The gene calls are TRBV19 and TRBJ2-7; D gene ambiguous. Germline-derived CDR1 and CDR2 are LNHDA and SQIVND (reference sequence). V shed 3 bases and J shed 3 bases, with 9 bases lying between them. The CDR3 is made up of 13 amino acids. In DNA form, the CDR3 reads TGTGCCAGTAGTATCGGCTCGCTCTACGAGCAGTACTTC. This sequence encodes CASSIGSLYEQYF.

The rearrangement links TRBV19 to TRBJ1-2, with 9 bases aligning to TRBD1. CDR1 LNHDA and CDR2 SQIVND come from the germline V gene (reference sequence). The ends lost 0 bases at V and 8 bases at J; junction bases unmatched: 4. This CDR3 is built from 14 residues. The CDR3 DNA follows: TGTGCCAGTAGTATAGAAGGGACAGGGCACGGCTACACCTTC. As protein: CASSIEGTGHGYTF.

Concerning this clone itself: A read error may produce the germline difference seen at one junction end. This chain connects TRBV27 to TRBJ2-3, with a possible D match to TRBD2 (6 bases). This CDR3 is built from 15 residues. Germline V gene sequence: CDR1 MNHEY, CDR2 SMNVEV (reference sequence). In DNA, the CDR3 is TGTGCCAGCAATTTAGGTAGCGGCTACACAGATACGCAGTATTTT. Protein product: CASNLGSGYTDTQYF.